This T cell receptor (beta chain) was sequenced in a study of T cell responses to AZD1222 COVID-19 vaccine. Study-wide background: The analysis combined second doses at about 4 or about 12 weeks. Regarding the study as a whole: Only after the peak T cell response were repertoires sampled. AZD1222 recipients seropositive at baseline numbered only 6 or 7. Elevations in Spike-specific TCR breadth and depth followed administration of two AZD1222 doses.

Data came from immunoSEQ multiplex PCR; TCRdb stores just in-frame clones and leaves some out. The table includes around 100,000 clones, around nine tenths detected once. This CDR3 region has 13 residues. Trimming left V 0 bases short and J 6 bases short, with 4 bases between. Germline V CDR1 and CDR2: SGDLS, YYNGEE. This clone was seen only once. The antigen remains undetermined. This chain uses TRBV9 with TRBJ1-6; D remains unclear. The sequenced sample was peripheral blood, obtained on day 0 of AZD1222 vaccination. The sequence derives from an adult in good health. CDR3 loop: CASSVATNSPLHF. The CDR3 nucleotides read TGTGCCAGCAGCGTAGCTACTAATTCACCCCTCCACTTT.